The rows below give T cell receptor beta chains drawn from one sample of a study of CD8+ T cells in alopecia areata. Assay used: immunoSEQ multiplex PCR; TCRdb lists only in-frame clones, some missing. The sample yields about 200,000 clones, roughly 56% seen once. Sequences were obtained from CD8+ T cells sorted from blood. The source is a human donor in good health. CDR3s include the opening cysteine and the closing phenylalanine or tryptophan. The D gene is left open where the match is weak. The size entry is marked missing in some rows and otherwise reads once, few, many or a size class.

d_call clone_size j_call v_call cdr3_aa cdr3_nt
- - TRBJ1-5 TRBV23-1 CASSQSSRAGVNQPQHF TGCGCCAGCAGTCAATCAAGCAGGGCAGGGGTCAATCAGCCCCAGCATTTT
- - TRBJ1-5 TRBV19 CASSIPGPTYSNQPQHF TGTGCCAGTAGTATTCCGGGACCCACTTATAGCAATCAGCCCCAGCATTTT
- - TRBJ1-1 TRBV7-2 CASSQGESEAFF TGTGCCAGCAGCCAGGGAGAGTCCGAAGCTTTCTTT
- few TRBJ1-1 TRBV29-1 CSGFGGLGTEAFF TGCAGCGGCTTTGGAGGACTGGGGACTGAAGCTTTCTTT
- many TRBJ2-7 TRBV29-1 CSVEERDYEQYF TGCAGCGTTGAGGAGAGGGACTACGAGCAGTACTTC
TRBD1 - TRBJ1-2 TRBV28 CASSPWTGGGYTF TGTGCCAGCAGTCCCTGGACAGGCGGGGGCTACACCTTC
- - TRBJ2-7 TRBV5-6 CASSLERDYEQYF TGTGCCAGCAGCTTGGAAAGGGACTACGAGCAGTACTTC
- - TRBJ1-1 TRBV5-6 CASSLASHMDRDTEAFF TGTGCCAGCAGCTTGGCCAGTCATATGGACAGAGACACTGAAGCTTTCTTT
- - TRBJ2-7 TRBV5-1 CASSLEGGTYEQYF TGCGCCAGCAGCTTGGAGGGGGGTACCTACGAGCAGTACTTC
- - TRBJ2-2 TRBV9 CASSGGAGTGELFF TGTGCCAGCAGCGGTGGTGCTGGCACCGGGGAGCTGTTTTTT
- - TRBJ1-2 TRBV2 CASGLGRDALSYTF TGTGCCAGCGGACTGGGACGGGACGCTCTCAGCTACACCTTC
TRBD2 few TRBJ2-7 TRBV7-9 CASSPGGLAGDHDEQYF TGTGCCAGCAGCCCTGGGGGGCTAGCGGGGGATCATGACGAGCAGTACTTC
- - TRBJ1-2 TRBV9 CASSVGGDYPSVGYTF TGTGCCAGCAGCGTAGGGGGGGACTACCCTTCAGTGGGCTACACCTTC
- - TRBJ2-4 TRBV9 CASNRIENIQYF TGTGCCAGCAACCGGATCGAAAACATTCAGTACTTC
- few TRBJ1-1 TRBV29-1 CSSGGPMNTEAFF TGCAGCTCGGGCGGACCCATGAACACTGAAGCTTTCTTT
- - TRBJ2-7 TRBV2 CASKPGHGNWDEQYF TGTGCCAGCAAACCGGGACACGGAAATTGGGACGAGCAGTACTTC
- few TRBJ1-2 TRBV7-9 CASSHGGRVGYTF TGTGCCAGCAGCCACGGGGGTCGCGTTGGCTACACCTTC
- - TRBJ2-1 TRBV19 CASSSYNEQFF TGTGCCAGTAGTTCCTACAATGAGCAGTTCTTC
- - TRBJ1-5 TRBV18 CASSPTGWVSGQPQHF TGTGCCAGCTCACCTACAGGTTGGGTCTCGGGTCAGCCCCAGCATTTT
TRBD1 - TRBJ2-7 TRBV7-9 CASSGTGPPYEQYF TGTGCCAGCAGCGGGACAGGACCCCCCTACGAGCAGTACTTC
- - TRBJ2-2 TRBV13 CASSLGSRRTGELFF TGTGCCAGCAGCTTAGGATCCCGTCGCACCGGGGAGCTGTTTTTT
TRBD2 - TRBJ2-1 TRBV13 CASSPLAGGPSYNEQFF TGTGCCAGCAGCCCACTAGCGGGGGGACCTTCCTACAATGAGCAGTTCTTC
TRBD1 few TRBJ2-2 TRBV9 CASSSHGQGANTGELFF TGTGCCAGCAGCTCCCACGGACAGGGCGCGAACACCGGGGAGCTGTTTTTT
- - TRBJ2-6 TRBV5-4 CASTRGVGSGANVLTF TGTGCCAGCACCCGAGGGGTAGGCTCTGGGGCCAACGTCCTGACTTTC
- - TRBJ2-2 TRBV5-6 CASGRDMRNTGELFF TGTGCCAGCGGACGGGACATGAGGAACACCGGGGAGCTGTTTTTT
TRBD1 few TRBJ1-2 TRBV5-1 CASSSTRTGYGYTF TGCGCCAGCAGCTCTACCCGGACAGGGTATGGCTACACCTTC
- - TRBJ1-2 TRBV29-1 CSVSDASSYGYTF TGCAGCGTCTCGGACGCATCCTCGTATGGCTACACCTTC
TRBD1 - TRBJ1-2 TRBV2 CASSEEGAGRGYTF TGTGCCAGCAGTGAAGAGGGGGCCGGGCGTGGCTACACCTTC
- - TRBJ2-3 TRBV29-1 CSVVLGGAGTDTQYF TGCAGCGTTGTCCTCGGGGGCGCCGGCACAGATACGCAGTATTTT
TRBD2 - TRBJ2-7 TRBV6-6 CASSYSRRGSYEQYF TGTGCCAGCAGTTACTCGCGGCGGGGGAGCTACGAGCAGTACTTC
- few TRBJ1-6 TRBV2 CASGGGLWDSPLHF TGTGCCAGCGGAGGAGGGCTTTGGGATTCACCCCTCCACTTT
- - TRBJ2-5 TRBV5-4 CASSLASETQYF TGTGCCAGCAGCTTGGCCAGTGAGACCCAGTACTTC
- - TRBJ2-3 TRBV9 CASSVAGDTQYF TGTGCCAGCAGCGTAGCAGGGGATACGCAGTATTTT
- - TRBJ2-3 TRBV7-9 CASSLRTRAAGSDTQYF TGTGCCAGCAGCTTACGAACACGAGCGGCGGGGTCGGATACGCAGTATTTT
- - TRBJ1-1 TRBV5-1 CASSLAGSPGTEAFF TGCGCCAGCAGCTTGGCCGGGAGTCCGGGCACTGAAGCTTTCTTT
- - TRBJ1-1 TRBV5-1 CASSSPLNTEAFF TGCGCCAGCAGCTCCCCCCTGAACACTGAAGCTTTCTTT
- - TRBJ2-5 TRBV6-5 CASTLGWEETQYF TGTGCCAGCACCCTTGGGTGGGAAGAGACCCAGTACTTC
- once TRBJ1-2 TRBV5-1 CASSPSRSNYGYTF TGCGCCAGCAGCCCGAGCCGGTCAAACTATGGCTACACCTTC
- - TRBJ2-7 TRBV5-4 CASTEAGAYEQYF TGTGCCAGCACCGAAGCCGGTGCCTACGAGCAGTACTTC
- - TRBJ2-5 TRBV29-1 CSVVGGSETQYF TGCAGCGTTGTAGGGGGATCAGAGACCCAGTACTTC
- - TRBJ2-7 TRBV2 CASRAGTPYEQYF TGTGCCAGCAGGGCCGGGACTCCCTACGAGCAGTACTTC
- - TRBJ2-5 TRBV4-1 CASSQDQEVQTQYF TGCGCCAGCAGCCAAGATCAGGAGGTACAGACCCAGTACTTC